This record covers a single T cell receptor beta chain. Its antigen is undetermined. The sample is drawn from a study of cytomegalovirus exposure and HLA in healthy donors. Study summary: Unique TCRs numbering some 77 million, obtained from HLA-typed donors, made up an early data release. Overall study findings and caveats: As immune exposure information, only CMV serostatus was available.

V trimming: 6 bases; J trimming: 1 base; junction bases outside the gene matches: 6. The germline V gene has CDR1 PRHDT and CDR2 FYEKMQ (reference sequence). This CDR3 has 16 residues. PCR involved 60 Vbeta and 13 Jbeta primers. TCRdb's copy holds only in-frame clones and misses some; the assay was immunoSEQ multiplex PCR. Of approximately 180,000 clones listed, roughly 90% were seen once; the top ten hold more than 0.2%. Regarding donors, all were healthy bone marrow donors. J is TRBJ2-5 and V is TRBV13; 12 bases agree with TRBD1. What was sequenced was PBMCs. The source is a girl under two years old in good health and CMV-seronegative. The CDR3 DNA follows: TGTGCCAGCAGGGACCGGGGACAGGGGGCCCAAGAGACCCAGTACTTC. It codes for CASRDRGQGAQETQYF.